This TCR beta chain originates from a study of identical twins. This clonotype has a count of ten or more. The V gene's germline CDR1 is ENHRY and CDR2 SYGVKD. Trimming cost V 10 bases and J 2 bases; bases outside gene matches: 6. This CDR3 comprises 14 residues. TCRdb passed the 5' RACE reads through MiXCR, listing each CDR3 protein once. The sample has roughly 200,000 distinct CDR3 sequences, 6% to 9% seen once. These data are also associated with another study on yellow fever vaccine responses in identical twins.

Sequencing was carried out using memory (CD45RO+) T cells sorted from blood. This TCR derives from a young woman in good health. The V call is TRBV10-3, the J call TRBJ1-5; 9 nucleotides align to TRBD1. The CDR3 loop reads CATKGQGGNQPQHF. CDR3 nucleotide sequence: TGTGCCACGAAGGGACAGGGAGGCAATCAGCCCCAGCATTTT.